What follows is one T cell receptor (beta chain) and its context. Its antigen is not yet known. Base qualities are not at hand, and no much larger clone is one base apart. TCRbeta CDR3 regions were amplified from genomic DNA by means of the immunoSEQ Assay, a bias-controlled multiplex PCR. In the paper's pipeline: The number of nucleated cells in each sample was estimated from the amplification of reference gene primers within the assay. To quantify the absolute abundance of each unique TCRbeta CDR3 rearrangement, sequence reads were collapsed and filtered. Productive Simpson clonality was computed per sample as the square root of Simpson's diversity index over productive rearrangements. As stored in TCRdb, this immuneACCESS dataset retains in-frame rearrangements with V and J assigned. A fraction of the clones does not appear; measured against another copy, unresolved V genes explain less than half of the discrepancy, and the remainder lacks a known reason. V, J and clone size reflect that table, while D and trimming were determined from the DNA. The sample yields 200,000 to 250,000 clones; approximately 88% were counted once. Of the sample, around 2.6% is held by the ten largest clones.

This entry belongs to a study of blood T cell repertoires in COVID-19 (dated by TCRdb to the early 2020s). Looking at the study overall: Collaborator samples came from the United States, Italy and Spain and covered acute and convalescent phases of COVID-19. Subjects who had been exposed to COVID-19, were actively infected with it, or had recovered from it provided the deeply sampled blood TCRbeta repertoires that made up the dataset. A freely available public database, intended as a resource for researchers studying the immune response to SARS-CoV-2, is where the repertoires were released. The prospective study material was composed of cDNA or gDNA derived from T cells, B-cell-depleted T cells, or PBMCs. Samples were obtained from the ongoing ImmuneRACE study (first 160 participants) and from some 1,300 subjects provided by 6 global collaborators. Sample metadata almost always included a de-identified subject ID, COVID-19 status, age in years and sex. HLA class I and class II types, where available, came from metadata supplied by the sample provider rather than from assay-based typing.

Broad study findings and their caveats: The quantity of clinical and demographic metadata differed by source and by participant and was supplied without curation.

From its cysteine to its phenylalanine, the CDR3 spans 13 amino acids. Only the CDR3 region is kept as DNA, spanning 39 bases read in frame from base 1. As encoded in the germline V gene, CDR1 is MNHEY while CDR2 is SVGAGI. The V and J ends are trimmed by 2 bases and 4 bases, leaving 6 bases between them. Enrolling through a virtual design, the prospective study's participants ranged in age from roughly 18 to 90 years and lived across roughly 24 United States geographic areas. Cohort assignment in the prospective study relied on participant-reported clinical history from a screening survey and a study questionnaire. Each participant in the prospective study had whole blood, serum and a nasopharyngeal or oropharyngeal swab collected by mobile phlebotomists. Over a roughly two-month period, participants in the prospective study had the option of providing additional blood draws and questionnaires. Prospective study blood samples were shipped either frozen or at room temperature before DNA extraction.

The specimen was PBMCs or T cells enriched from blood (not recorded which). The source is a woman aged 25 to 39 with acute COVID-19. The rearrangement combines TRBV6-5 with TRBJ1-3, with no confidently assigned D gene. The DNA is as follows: TGTGCCAGCAGTTACGACGGGGGAAACACCATATATTTT. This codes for CASSYDGGNTIYF.